The 11 T cell receptor beta chains below were found in one sample sequenced in a study of blood T cell repertoires in COVID-19. TCRdb's copy holds only in-frame clones and misses some; the assay was immunoSEQ multiplex PCR. The sample carries roughly 50,000 clones, approximately 87% recorded once. The source material was peripheral blood. These TCRs come from a human donor in a cohort sampled during active COVID-19.

This rearrangement joins TRBV29-1 to TRBJ2-3; D ambiguous. Germline V gene data show CDR1 as SQVTM and CDR2 as ANQGSEA. The CDR3 loop spans 12 amino acids. V was pared by 0 bases and J by 5 bases, with 6 bases between. CDR3 in amino acids: CSVEDPIDTQYF. DNA of the CDR3: TGCAGCGTTGAAGATCCCATAGATACGCAGTATTTT.

The chain employs TRBV7-2 and TRBJ2-5; possible D gene TRBD2, 6 bases. The V gene lost 1 base and the J gene lost 1 base, with 10 bases spanning the gap. The CDR3 spans 15 residues. Germline V gene data show CDR1 as SGHTA and CDR2 as FQGNSA. The CDR3 sequence: CASSLVGSSQETQYF. For the CDR3, the DNA is TGTGCCAGCAGCTTAGTCGGGAGCTCCCAAGAGACCCAGTACTTC.

V gene TRBV4-2 combines with J gene TRBJ2-2, with TRBD2 identical over 10 bases. The CDR3 is made up of 17 amino acids. Germline-derived CDR1 and CDR2 are LGHNA and YNFKEQ. Trimming took 4 bases from V and 1 from J; bases not matched to a gene: 6. The CDR3 loop reads CASSLSRLAGNTGELFF. The CDR3 DNA is TGTGCCAGCAGCCTCTCCCGACTAGCGGGGAACACCGGGGAGCTGTTTTTT.

This chain joins TRBV4-2 and TRBJ1-2; 7 bases match TRBD1. Unmatched junction bases numbered 0, after V lost 0 bases and J lost 2 bases. The CDR3 sequence is 14 residues long. Germline V gene sequence: CDR1 LGHNA, CDR2 YNFKEQ. Here the CDR3 DNA reads TGTGCCAGCAGCCAAGAACAGGGGAACTATGGCTACACCTTC. It is translated as CASSQEQGNYGYTF.

With respect to this clone: Other DNA sequences in this specimen translate into the identical CDR3. The J gene is TRBJ2-1, the V gene TRBV3-1 (or the pseudogene TRBV3-2); 13 bases agree with TRBD2. The CDR3 length is 16 residues. Germline trimming cut 5 bases from V and 10 bases from J; bases unmatched to any gene: 11. Per germline, CDR1 LGHDT and CDR2 YNNKEL (reference sequence). DNA of the CDR3: TGTGCCAGCAGCTATAGAACTAGCGGGGGGGCGGGGGAGCAGTTCTTC. Its protein is CASSYRTSGGAGEQFF.

J is TRBJ1-2 and V is TRBV4-1, with 7 bases matching TRBD1. Germline CDR1 and CDR2: MGHRA and YSYEKL. J lost 5 bases, V lost 0 bases, and 6 bases had no gene match. The CDR3 has 15 amino acids. CDR3 amino acids: CASSQDHDREYGYTF. The CDR3 bases are TGCGCCAGCAGCCAAGATCACGACAGGGAGTATGGCTACACCTTC.

This clone showed up just once. The V and J genes are TRBV20-1 and TRBJ2-5, with TRBD2 identical over 8 bases. The V gene's germline CDR1 is DFQATT and CDR2 SNEGSKA (reference sequence). V dropped 7 bases and J dropped 4; count of bases not matched to a gene: 2. The CDR3 loop spans 11 amino acids. CDR3 amino acids: CSGRGGETQYF. CDR3 in DNA: TGCAGTGGACGGGGGGGAGAGACCCAGTACTTC.

The V and J genes are TRBV27 and TRBJ1-1; 7 positions match TRBD1. The V gene end was trimmed by 7 bases and the J gene end by 4 bases; junction bases not matched to a gene: 9. In germline, CDR1 is MNHEY, CDR2 SMNVEV (reference sequence). This CDR3 has 14 amino acids. The CDR3 DNA follows: TGTGCCAGCAAGATACAGGGGTACGGCACTGAAGCTTTCTTT. As protein: CASKIQGYGTEAFF.

This clone is a singleton in its sample. The chain links TRBV9 to TRBJ2-1; D remains ambiguous. The V gene lost 0 bases and the J gene lost 1 base, with 11 bases spanning the gap. CDR3 length equals 16 residues. CDR1 SGDLS and CDR2 YYNGEE come from the germline V gene. The chain's CDR3 is CASSVEPLHSYNEQFF. CDR3 DNA sequence: TGTGCCAGCAGCGTAGAACCACTTCATTCCTACAATGAGCAGTTCTTC.

The V gene is TRBV5-6, the J gene TRBJ2-5; 7 positions match TRBD1. CDR3 length equals 13 residues. CDR1 and CDR2 from the germline V gene are SGHDT and YYEEEE. The trim removed 3 bases at V and 1 base at J, leaving 0 bases unmatched. As DNA, the CDR3 is TGTGCCAGCAGCTGGGACAGCCAAGAGACCCAGTACTTC. Translated: CASSWDSQETQYF.

This clone showed up just a few times. The genes are TRBV6-5 and TRBJ1-4, with 7 nucleotides matching TRBD1. Germline assignment: CDR1 MNHEY and CDR2 SVGAGI. This CDR3 has 13 amino acids. After removal of 7 bases from V and 5 bases from J, the junction contained 4 bases not matched to a gene. This CDR3 is CASTNRGNEKLFF. CDR3 DNA: TGTGCCAGCACTAACAGGGGAAATGAAAAACTGTTTTTT.